This is a list of T cell receptor beta chains from one sample in a study of beta chain features in type 1 diabetes. Clones were read by immunoSEQ multiplex PCR, and TCRdb kept only the in-frame ones, dropping some. Of around 500,000 clones listed, about an eighth were seen once; the top ten hold approximately 0.05%. Sequencing was performed on naive CD4+ T cells from blood. Receptors were obtained from a woman aged 18-30 years in good health. Each CDR3 is given with its conserved first and last residue. The D gene is left open where the match is weak. Part of the rows lack a size; the others show once, few, many or a class for expanded clones.

clone_size	j_call	d_call	v_call	cdr3_nt	cdr3_aa
few	TRBJ2-7	NA	TRBV29-1	TGCAGCGTTGAAGATGCCGGGATTTCTGGGCAGTACTTC	CSVEDAGISGQYF
few	TRBJ1-1	NA	TRBV10-3	TGTGCCATCAGTGAATGGAGCGCTGAAGCTTTCTTT	CAISEWSAEAFF
NA	TRBJ2-1	NA	TRBV5-1	TGCGCCAGCAGCCTCCCGACGTCCGGCAATGAGCAGTTCTTC	CASSLPTSGNEQFF
NA	TRBJ2-3	NA	TRBV5-4	TGTGCCAGCAGCTTGGGTGCCGTCACAGATACGCAGTATTTT	CASSLGAVTDTQYF
NA	TRBJ2-3	TRBD1	TRBV4-1	TGCGCCAGCAGCCACGGGACAGGGGCGTACACAGATACGCAGTATTTT	CASSHGTGAYTDTQYF
NA	TRBJ2-1	NA	TRBV7-9	TGTGCCAGCAGCTTAAGAGGCGGGATCGGCGATGAGCAGTTCTTC	CASSLRGGIGDEQFF
few	TRBJ2-5	NA	TRBV29-1	TGCAGCGTTTTGTCCCGAGTTGAGGAGGAGACCCAGTACTTC	CSVLSRVEEETQYF
few	TRBJ1-1	NA	TRBV29-1	TGCAGCGTTTTAAGAATAGACAGACCCATGAACACTGAAGCTTTCTTT	CSVLRIDRPMNTEAFF
NA	TRBJ2-1	TRBD2	TRBV6-1	TGTGCCAGCAGTAGAAGCGGGAGCTACAATGAGCAGTTCTTC	CASSRSGSYNEQFF
few	TRBJ2-7	TRBD1	TRBV18	TGTGCCAGCTCATTTTACAGGGGCTACGAGCAGTACTTC	CASSFYRGYEQYF
few	TRBJ2-7	TRBD2	TRBV19	TGTGCCAGTAGTACCTACCGACTAGCGGCACCAAGTGAGCAGTACTTC	CASSTYRLAAPSEQYF
few	TRBJ1-2	TRBD1	TRBV5-1	TGCGCCAGCAGCTTGCTCGTAACAGGGGATCGGGGCTACACCTTC	CASSLLVTGDRGYTF
few	TRBJ2-5	NA	TRBV7-2	TGTGCCAGCAGCTTAGAATGGGGGCGGGAGACCCAGTACTTC	CASSLEWGRETQYF
few	TRBJ1-4	TRBD1	TRBV6-5	TGTGCCAGCAGTTCATCCTCCGGGACAGGGAATGAAAAACTGTTTTTT	CASSSSSGTGNEKLFF
NA	TRBJ1-2	NA	TRBV9	TGTGCCAGCAGCGTAGCCCCCACAGCAGGCGGCTATGGCTACACCTTC	CASSVAPTAGGYGYTF
NA	TRBJ2-5	TRBD2	TRBV29-1	TGCAGCGTTGAAGAAGGAGCGGGAGAGACGAGGGAGACCCAGTACTTC	CSVEEGAGETRETQYF
NA	TRBJ1-5	NA	TRBV28	TGTGCCAGCAGTTTAGCAGGGGCCGATCAGCCCCAGCATTTT	CASSLAGADQPQHF
NA	TRBJ2-7	TRBD1	TRBV25-1	TGTGCCAGCGGCCCCCCGGACAGGGTGGGCGAGCAGTACTTC	CASGPPDRVGEQYF
few	TRBJ2-3	TRBD1	TRBV29-1	TGCAGCGTTGCGCCACAGGGGAGTTCAGATACGCAGTATTTT	CSVAPQGSSDTQYF
few	TRBJ2-5	TRBD1	TRBV29-1	TGCAGCGTCCCTGGGGACAGGCTGACCCAAGAGACCCAGTACTTC	CSVPGDRLTQETQYF
NA	TRBJ1-1	NA	TRBV7-9	TGTGCCAGCAGCCCAGGACTGAACACTGAAGCTTTCTTT	CASSPGLNTEAFF
few	TRBJ2-2	TRBD2	TRBV7-2	TGTGCCAGCAGCTTCGTAGCGGGAGGTACCGGGGAGCTGTTTTTT	CASSFVAGGTGELFF
NA	TRBJ2-3	NA	TRBV7-2	TGTGCCAGCAGCTTCGGGGGATACCGGGTCACAGATACGCAGTATTTT	CASSFGGYRVTDTQYF
few	TRBJ2-1	NA	TRBV29-1	TGCAGCGTGGATAACAGGGATTCCTACAATGAGCAGTTCTTC	CSVDNRDSYNEQFF
few	TRBJ1-1	NA	TRBV7-2	TGTGCCAGCAGCTTATCTGGGGTCCGAAACACTGAAGCTTTCTTT	CASSLSGVRNTEAFF
NA	TRBJ2-3	NA	TRBV19	TGTGCCAGTAGTATATCGGGGGCAGATACGCAGTATTTT	CASSISGADTQYF
many	TRBJ1-1	NA	TRBV29-1	TGCAGCGCCAGCCGTAGGGGAGCTTTCTTT	CSASRRGAFF
NA	TRBJ2-7	NA	TRBV7-2	TGTGCCAGCAGCTGGGACTCCTCCTACGAGCAGTACTTC	CASSWDSSYEQYF
NA	TRBJ1-1	TRBD1	TRBV7-2	TGTGCCAGCAGCGGGCCGGGACAGCTGAACACTGAAGCTTTCTTT	CASSGPGQLNTEAFF
NA	TRBJ2-4	NA	TRBV5-4	TGTGCCAGCAGCTCCGATCTAGCCAAAAACATTCAGTACTTC	CASSSDLAKNIQYF
NA	TRBJ2-3	NA	TRBV7-8	TGTGCCAGCAGCTTGCCAGACCCGAGCACAGATACGCAGTATTTT	CASSLPDPSTDTQYF
few	TRBJ1-4	NA	TRBV9	TGTGCCAGCAGCGTAGGACAGACAACTAATGAAAAACTGTTTTTT	CASSVGQTTNEKLFF
few	TRBJ2-1	TRBD1	TRBV13	TGTGCCAGCAGCTTATTTTTTCGGGACAGTGTCAATGAGCAGTTCTTC	CASSLFFRDSVNEQFF
NA	TRBJ2-5	NA	TRBV6-6	TGTGCCAGCAGTTCTTTAGGGCTCCAAGAGACCCAGTACTTC	CASSSLGLQETQYF
NA	TRBJ2-3	TRBD2	TRBV4-3	TGCGCCAGCAGCCAAGAATCTACATGGCGGGGGGCAGATACGCAGTATTTT	CASSQESTWRGADTQYF
NA	TRBJ2-3	NA	TRBV5-1	TGCGCCAGCAGCTACCGGGCAACAGATACGCAGTATTTT	CASSYRATDTQYF
few	TRBJ2-1	TRBD2	TRBV29-1	TGCAGCGCGGGAGGGGGGTACAATGAGCAGTTCTTC	CSAGGGYNEQFF
few	TRBJ1-1	NA	TRBV5-1	TGCGCCAGCAGCTTGGTGGCGGGGGATCCTGAAGCTTTCTTT	CASSLVAGDPEAFF
few	TRBJ2-3	NA	TRBV7-9	TGTGCCAGCAGCCCAATCCCCGAAGGGACAGATACGCAGTATTTT	CASSPIPEGTDTQYF
NA	TRBJ2-2	NA	TRBV9	TGTGCCAGCAGCGTATCCCTTCCCGGGGAGCTGTTTTTT	CASSVSLPGELFF
few	TRBJ1-1	NA	TRBV4-2	TGTGCCAGCAGTCAACAGGGTTTTGACACTGAAGCTTTCTTT	CASSQQGFDTEAFF
NA	TRBJ2-1	NA	TRBV6-5	TGTGCCAGCAGTTACGCGCGGGAGCAGTTCTTC	CASSYAREQFF
NA	TRBJ1-2	TRBD1	TRBV7-8	TGTGCCAGCAGCAAAGACAGGGGAAACTATGGCTACACCTTC	CASSKDRGNYGYTF
NA	TRBJ1-5	TRBD1	TRBV28	TGTGCCAGCAGTTTGACAGGGGTTCAGCCCCAGCATTTT	CASSLTGVQPQHF
NA	TRBJ2-1	NA	TRBV10-3	TGTGCCATCAGTGAGTCTCAGCTAGATGCCTCCTACAATGAGCAGTTCTTC	CAISESQLDASYNEQFF
NA	TRBJ2-5	NA	TRBV9	TGTGCCAGCAGTCGCGGCGGGGTGGAAGAGACCCAGTACTTC	CASSRGGVEETQYF
few	TRBJ2-5	NA	TRBV5-4	TGTGCCAGCAGCTCCCTCGGGGAGCGGGAAGAGACCCAGTACTTC	CASSSLGEREETQYF
NA	TRBJ2-7	NA	TRBV19	TGTGCCAGTAGCAGTTCCTACGAGCAGTACTTC	CASSSSYEQYF
many	TRBJ2-7	NA	TRBV29-1	TGCAGCGTTATGTTACAGGGGAGGTACGAGCAGTACTTC	CSVMLQGRYEQYF
NA	TRBJ2-5	NA	TRBV9	TGTGCCAGCAGCGCAAGGGGGTTGGAGACCCAGTACTTC	CASSARGLETQYF
NA	TRBJ2-3	NA	TRBV9	TGTGCCAGCAGCTTCGGGAGAAGTTACGCAGATACGCAGTATTTT	CASSFGRSYADTQYF